The clone carrying this TCR beta chain turned up a few times. The sample originates from a study of shared clonotypes between healthy human individuals. Caucasian adults residing in Nashville, Tennessee made up all the donors. V gave up 1 base and J gave up 6 bases, with 10 bases separating them. The germline CDR1 and CDR2 sequences are SGHVS and FNYEAQ. This CDR3 region has 13 residues. Produced via immunoSEQ multiplex PCR; TCRdb's table is partial and in-frame only. The table shows some 490,000 clones, with 78% occurring only once. The chain has TRBV7-6 and TRBJ2-7; D might be TRBD1 (5 bases). This sequence originates from a woman aged 40 to 49 in good health. Some clones in this sample may be carry-over from other donors' samples. The sequenced material came from PBMCs. The CDR3 protein is CASSLETQGEQYF. CDR3 nucleotides: TGTGCCAGCAGCTTAGAGACTCAGGGCGAGCAGTACTTC.